This TCR beta chain is drawn from a study of blood T cells in healthy people across ages (dated by TCRdb to between 2015 and 2016). About the investigation overall: In model experiments, template switching captured about one uniquely barcoded TCR beta cDNA molecule for every two T cells. The study measured age-related changes in TCR beta repertoire diversity using deep sequencing normalized with unique cDNA molecular identifiers. The study analyzed two additional independent replicas of 1 million unique cDNA reads from the same blood draw for two donors, one aged 18 to 30 and one aged 80 or older. The donors were divided into four age groups: young (average approximately 16 years), middle-aged (around 41), aged (about 61) and long-lived (roughly 88). The full study reports these points: Because profiling used bulk unsorted PBMCs, naive and antigen-experienced compartments could not be compared conclusively. The long-lived group showed more naive CD4+ T cells, fewer expanded clones and increased TCR diversity than the aged group, suggesting age selection. Estimates of total diversity based on one million sequenced T cells were regarded as lower bounds and as underestimates. There was a strong correlation between observed TCR beta diversity and the percentage of naive T cells measured by flow cytometry. The CMV infection status of donors was not known, potentially confounding age-related changes in expanded clonotypes. As age increased, observed TCR beta diversity per million T cells dropped in a roughly linear way, and a significant reduction was already evident by age 40.

About this clonotype itself: Its antigen is currently not known. There are no base qualities to consult, and no much larger clone falls within one base.

From cysteine to phenylalanine, the CDR3 is 15 amino acids long. The retained sequence is limited to the CDR3, 45 bases, with the frame set at the first base. V is trimmed back by 4 bases and J by 4 bases, and the junction contains 8 bases that no gene match accounts for. Via the germline V gene, CDR1 is MNHNS and CDR2 SASEGT. The library was prepared using 5' RACE. TCRdb lists the instrument as Illumina HiSeq 2500. The second PCR ran for about 6 to 11 cycles and used a J-beta primer mix along with a sample-barcoded 5' primer. A template-switch 5' adaptor carrying 12 random nucleotides introduced a unique molecular identifier onto each TCR beta cDNA molecule. At least 2.5 million CDR3-containing paired-end reads were obtained from each sample. All of the RNA was converted into first-strand cDNA using the Mint cDNA synthesis kit, with a TRBC-specific oligonucleotide serving as the primer. Following uracil-DNA glycosylase treatment, all cDNA underwent a first 18-cycle PCR with the universal primers M1SS and BC2_uni_R. The paper's processing steps were these. Each sample was normalized by randomly selecting 1 million high-quality reads, each carrying a distinct molecular identifier. Reads sharing molecular identifiers were discarded rather than binned into consensus sequences. MiTCR, set to a Q25 quality threshold and the strictest error-elimination algorithm, was used for CDR3 identification, clonotype clustering and error correction. A nonparametric unseen species model using Euler transformation provided a lower-bound estimate of total TCR beta diversity. The public reads were reprocessed in TCRdb via fastp at Q25 and MiXCR, keeping in-frame beta chains. For every CDR3 protein sequence, its rows merge into one entry that carries the most common genes and DNA. The V and J calls, along with clone size, are taken from TCRdb and not from the paper's own processing. This sample is represented by roughly 700,000 distinct CDR3 sequences; more than 20% of them were singletons. 8% to 10% of the sample is in the top ten clones.

Donors were 39 systemically healthy Caucasian individuals from Russia aged roughly 6 to 90 years. About 9.8 milliliters of peripheral blood were drawn from each donor into EDTA-treated Vacutainer tubes. PBMCs were isolated by Ficoll-Paque density-gradient centrifugation, with at least 6.5 million obtained per sample. Trizol reagent was used to extract total RNA from the PBMCs, yielding at least 6 micrograms per sample. Naive CD45RAhigh/CD27high T cell percentages were measured by flow cytometry on a PBMC aliquot from every donor. The data also belong to a second study, concerning T cells of mothers and their children. From that second study: Donors were nine systemically healthy Caucasian individuals: three mothers and their six children. cDNA synthesis used all of the extracted RNA, with roughly 1.6 ug of RNA in each 15 ul reaction. In the second PCR, sample barcodes and 2-4 random nucleotides were introduced via the M1S primer. Over 8.5 million TCR beta CDR3 reads were obtained for each mother, and 2.5 million to 3 million reads were obtained for each child. Thymic selection shapes the output of TCR recombination in a similar way in related and unrelated pairs, and inherited differences have a minor effect. Normalized repertoire overlap in related mother-child pairs was always slightly higher than in unrelated mother-child pairs, but the difference was never significant. Persistent microchimeric T cell clones were not detected, at a sensitivity of roughly 100 clones per million clonotypes. The study used deep NGS to compare TCR beta repertoires of mothers and children, seeking features distinguishing related mother-child pairs from unrelated individuals. On average, the children were around 11 +/- 4 years old, while the mothers were 40 +/- 4 years old. Libraries were sequenced on Illumina HiSeq 2000 with 100+100 nt paired-end reads after adapter ligation with NEBNext reagents. To prevent cross-contamination, the mother and child libraries were prepared a month apart and were sequenced in separate runs. For each donor, between about 450,000 and 2,300,000 distinct TCR beta clonotypes were identified. Naive TCR beta clonotypes were estimated from low-frequency clonotypes matched to each donor's FACS-determined naive share, without sorting.

Sequencing was carried out using blood. Here the chain combines TRBV6-1 and TRBJ2-5, and TRBD1 aligns with 8 junction nucleotides. The clonotype comes from a boy between 5 and 17 years old in good health. The nucleotides read TGTGCCAGCAGTGGGACAGGGCCGCGGGGAGAGACCCAGTACTTC. Protein translation: CASSGTGPRGETQYF.